The 23 T cell receptor beta chains below all came from one sample that was sequenced in a study of cytomegalovirus exposure and HLA in healthy donors. 60 Vbeta and 13 Jbeta primers were used in PCR. TCRdb's table, derived via immunoSEQ multiplex PCR, lists solely in-frame clones and lacks some. This repertoire shows around 100,000 clones, approximately 84% found once; its top ten account for 2.1%. The sequenced sample was PBMCs. The receptors were sampled from a man between 18 and 29 years old in good health and CMV-seronegative.

The chain employs TRBV28 and TRBJ2-1; TRBD2 might be the D (5 bases). This CDR3 comprises 12 residues. Germline-derived CDR1 and CDR2 are MDHEN and SYDVKM. The V end lost 4 bases, the J end lost 6 bases, and 7 bases lay between the germline ends. This CDR3 reads CASSSTINEQFF. In DNA form, the CDR3 reads TGTGCCAGCAGTTCGACTATCAATGAGCAGTTCTTC.

The chain employs TRBV19 and TRBJ2-1; no reliable D call. V was shortened by 1 base and J by 9 bases, with 10 bases between the two germline ends. The CDR3 contains 13 residues. CDR1 and CDR2 (germline): LNHDA, SQIVND (reference sequence). CDR3 in amino acids: CASSIGGGREQFF. CDR3 nucleotide sequence: TGTGCCAGTAGTATAGGTGGCGGCCGTGAGCAGTTCTTC.

The CDR3 nucleotides read TGTGCCATCAGTGAGGATCCGGCCACCGGAGGGAACACTGAAGCTTTCTTT. Its protein product is CAISEDPATGGNTEAFF. The chain couples TRBV10-3 to TRBJ1-1; no firm D call. Trimming stripped 2 bases from V and 1 base from J, with 17 bases between. Germline V gene lookup returns CDR1 ENHRY and CDR2 SYGVKD. The CDR3 contains 17 residues.

Only one count was recorded for this clone. The chain's CDR3 is CASSSLRVREPQHF. The CDR3 DNA is TGTGCCAGCAGTTCCTTGCGGGTCCGTGAGCCCCAGCATTTT. V gene TRBV28 combines with J gene TRBJ1-5; D is ambiguous. The CDR3 totals 14 residues. V was cut by 4 bases and J by 8 bases, with 15 bases left in between. Germline assignment: CDR1 MDHEN and CDR2 SYDVKM. Supplemented by reference TRBV28 and TRBJ1-5, the full variable domain reads DVKVTQSSRYLVKRTGEKVFLECVQDMDHENMFWYRQDPGLGLRLIYFSYDVKMKEKGDIPEGYSVSREKKERFSLILESASTNQTSMYLCASSSLRVREPQHFGDGTRLSIL.

The V gene is TRBV29-1, the J gene TRBJ2-2; D not resolved. Per the germline V gene, CDR1 is SQVTM and CDR2 is ANQGSEA. Trimming left V 5 bases short and J 4 bases short, with 11 bases between. The CDR3 totals 13 residues. The CDR3 here is CSVSTVSTGELFF. CDR3 nucleotides: TGCAGCGTTAGTACAGTATCCACCGGGGAGCTGTTTTTT.

J is TRBJ2-3 and V is TRBV27; tentative D call: TRBD2 (6 bases). Trimming took off 3 bases at V and 5 bases at J, with 12 bases between the two ends. This CDR3 is built from 14 residues. In germline, CDR1 is MNHEY, CDR2 SMNVEV (reference sequence). CDR3 bases: TGTGCCAGCAGTTTGCTGAGGGGAGGAGATACGCAGTATTTT. Translating it yields CASSLLRGGDTQYF.

This chain links TRBV6-5 with TRBJ1-1; 8 bases fit TRBD1. The V and J ends lost 3 bases and 0 bases, in that order; junction bases with no gene match: 3. The CDR3 covers 15 residues. Germline V gene sequence: CDR1 MNHEY, CDR2 SVGAGI. The CDR3 bases are TGTGCCAGCAGTTATAAGACAGGGGTGAACACTGAAGCTTTCTTT. Its protein is CASSYKTGVNTEAFF.

This sequence joins TRBV11-2 and TRBJ2-6; tentatively, D is TRBD1 (6 bases). CDR3 length: 18 residues. The V gene's germline CDR1 is SGHAT and CDR2 FQNNGV. Between the trimmed V and J ends, which lost 0 bases and 4 bases, there was a span of 16 bases. Here the CDR3 reads CASSLEWDNLFGANVLTF. In DNA form, the CDR3 reads TGTGCCAGCAGCTTAGAGTGGGACAACCTTTTCGGGGCCAACGTCCTGACTTTC.

This clone showed up just a few times. The rearrangement joins TRBV19 to TRBJ1-2; 7 bases map to TRBD1. J was trimmed by 4 bases and V by 6 bases; bases with no gene match: 8. The length of the CDR3 is 14 residues. Germline-derived CDR1 and CDR2 are LNHDA and SQIVND (reference sequence). In nucleotides, the CDR3 is TGTGCCAGTAGCCCCGGGACAGCTCCCTATGGCTACACCTTC. Amino acids: CASSPGTAPYGYTF.

The chain couples TRBV6-6 to TRBJ2-5; D is undetermined. CDR1 MNHNY and CDR2 SVGAGI come from the germline V gene (reference sequence). This CDR3 is built from 15 residues. V shed 2 bases and J shed 2 bases, with 12 bases lying between them. As DNA, the CDR3 is TGTGCCAGCAGTTACCTTGACTCATTTCAAGAGACCCAGTACTTC. Translation: CASSYLDSFQETQYF.

V gene TRBV5-1 combines with J gene TRBJ2-7; 7 nucleotides agree with TRBD1. In germline, CDR1 is SGHRS, CDR2 YFSETQ. The CDR3 covers 15 residues. Germline trimming cut 5 bases from V and 2 bases from J; bases unmatched to any gene: 10. The CDR3 DNA reads as TGCGCCAGCAGACCTGATACGCAGGGGGCCTACGAGCAGTACTTC. Its protein product is CASRPDTQGAYEQYF.

V gene TRBV30 combines with J gene TRBJ2-1, with 15 bases that match TRBD2. Germline assignment: CDR1 GTSNPN and CDR2 SVGIG (reference sequence). This CDR3 has 16 amino acids. The J segment lost 5 bases and the V segment lost 3 bases, leaving 5 bases of the junction unmatched. The CDR3 sequence is CAWSAGLAGGNNEQFF. The CDR3 bases are TGTGCCTGGAGCGCTGGACTAGCGGGAGGGAACAATGAGCAGTTCTTC.

This clone occurred once. In DNA, the CDR3 is TGTGCCAGCAGCTTAGGAGGTTCCGGGACAGGGTCCAACGAGCAGTACTTC. Its translation is CASSLGGSGTGSNEQYF. The chain joins TRBV7-2 to TRBJ2-7; TRBD1 agrees at 9 bases. V was clipped by 1 base and J by 5 bases; unmatched bases: 12. The length of the CDR3 is 17 residues. Germline V gene sequence: CDR1 SGHTA, CDR2 FQGNSA.

This clone was picked up a small number of times. Different DNA sequences within this sample yield the same CDR3. This rearrangement joins TRBV5-1 to TRBJ2-2; 7 bases line up with TRBD1. This CDR3 spans 14 amino acids. Germline values: CDR1 SGHRS, CDR2 YFSETQ. Losses at the gene ends were 4 bases for V and 4 bases for J; bases not matched to a gene: 4. CDR3 nucleotides: TGCGCCAGCAGCCCCGGGACAGCCACCGGGGAGCTGTTTTTT. Translating gives CASSPGTATGELFF.

On this clone itself: At the DNA level, this CDR3 is encoded by other sequences in the same sample as well. The chain carries TRBV27 and TRBJ1-1; D is perhaps TRBD1 (5 bases). This CDR3 is built from 14 residues. CDR1 is MNHEY and CDR2 is SMNVEV in the germline V gene (reference sequence). The ends were cut back, 6 bases at V and 3 bases at J, with 14 bases in the middle. CDR3: CASSRQGGDTEAFF. The CDR3 DNA reads TGTGCCAGCAGCCGGCAGGGTGGGGACACTGAAGCTTTCTTT.

V is TRBV28 and J is TRBJ2-7, with D possibly matching TRBD2 (5 bases). V lost 5 bases and J lost 3, with 17 bases in between. The CDR3 consists of 15 residues. Per the germline V gene, CDR1 is MDHEN and CDR2 is SYDVKM. The CDR3 sequence is CASSGRRVGFYEQYF. In nucleotides, the CDR3 is TGTGCCAGCAGTGGTAGGCGGGTAGGATTCTACGAGCAGTACTTC.

This clone has only one observation. The chain uses TRBV30 and TRBJ1-4, with a tentative D call TRBD1 (5 bases). Germline V gene lookup returns CDR1 GTSNPN and CDR2 SVGIG (reference sequence). CDR3 length: 16 amino acids. V was trimmed by 1 base and J by 8 bases, leaving 20 bases between them. CDR3 sequence reads: CAWSGLGTPGGEKLFF. For the CDR3, the DNA is TGTGCCTGGAGTGGCCTAGGGACCCCCGGAGGGGAAAAACTGTTTTTT.

The gene calls are TRBV6-5 and TRBJ2-7, with D tentatively TRBD1 (6 bases). CDR1 is MNHEY and CDR2 is SVGAGI in the germline V gene. There are 16 residues in the CDR3. V shed 2 bases and J shed 1 base, with 15 bases lying between them. CDR3 residues: CASSYHLQGGSYEQYF. In DNA, the CDR3 is TGTGCCAGCAGTTACCATCTACAGGGCGGATCCTACGAGCAGTACTTC.

This clone was counted only a few times. The chain recombines TRBV30 with TRBJ1-6; D remains unclear. CDR3 size: 13 residues. CDR1 is GTSNPN, CDR2 SVGIG, per germline (reference sequence). With 4 bases removed from V and 7 bases from J, the gap between germline ends came to 11 bases. DNA of the CDR3: TGTGCCTGGAAGCCAGGTCTCAATTCACCCCTCCACTTT. Its protein is CAWKPGLNSPLHF.

The chain employs TRBV11-2 and TRBJ1-1; 7 nucleotides match TRBD1. The CDR3 has 14 amino acids. Germline assignment: CDR1 SGHAT and CDR2 FQNNGV. The V and J ends lost 5 bases and 4 bases, in that order; junction bases with no gene match: 7. This chain's CDR3 is CASSAGQWGTEAFF. As DNA, the CDR3 is TGTGCCAGCAGCGCGGGACAGTGGGGCACTGAAGCTTTCTTT.

The chain has TRBV6-1 and TRBJ2-7; D may be TRBD1 (6 bases). CDR3 length: 13 amino acids. The germline V and J ends were trimmed by 6 bases and 2 bases, with 11 bases remaining between them. Germline V gene data show CDR1 as MNHNS and CDR2 as SASEGT. This CDR3 reads CASRQGSPYEQYF. The CDR3 DNA is TGTGCCAGCAGACAGGGATCTCCCTACGAGCAGTACTTC.

V gene TRBV28 combines with J gene TRBJ2-7; 10 nucleotides line up with TRBD1. This CDR3 has 14 amino acids. Germline loops: CDR1 MDHEN, CDR2 SYDVKM. V trimming: 3 bases; J trimming: 3 bases; junction bases outside the gene matches: 2. CDR3 protein: CASSLGDRGYEQYF. DNA of the CDR3: TGTGCCAGCAGTTTGGGGGACAGGGGCTACGAGCAGTACTTC.

This clone was detected once. The CDR3 bases are TGCGCCAGCAGCTGGGGGACAGGGGGCACCGGGGAGCTGTTTTTT. Its translation: CASSWGTGGTGELFF. The J gene is TRBJ2-2, the V gene TRBV5-1, with TRBD1 identical over 11 bases. CDR1 SGHRS and CDR2 YFSETQ come from the germline V gene. The CDR3 loop spans 15 amino acids. V lost 3 bases, J lost 4 bases, and 2 bases stayed unmatched. The full variable domain, with the rest looked up from reference TRBV5-1 and TRBJ2-2, is KAGVTQTPRYLIKTRGQQVTLSCSPISGHRSVSWYQQTPGQGLQFLFEYFSETQRNKGNFPGRFSGRQFSNSRSEMNVSTLELGDSALYLCASSWGTGGTGELFFGEGSRLTVL.